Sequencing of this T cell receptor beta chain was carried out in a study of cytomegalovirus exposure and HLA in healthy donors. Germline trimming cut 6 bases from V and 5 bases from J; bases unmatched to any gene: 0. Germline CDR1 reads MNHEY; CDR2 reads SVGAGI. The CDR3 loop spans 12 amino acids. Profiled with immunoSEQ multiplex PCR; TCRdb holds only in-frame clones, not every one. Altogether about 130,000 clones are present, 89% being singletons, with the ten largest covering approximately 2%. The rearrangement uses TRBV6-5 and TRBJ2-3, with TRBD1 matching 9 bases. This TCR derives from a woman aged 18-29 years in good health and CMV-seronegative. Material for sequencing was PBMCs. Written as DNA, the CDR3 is TGTGCCAGCAGGACAGGGGGAGATACGCAGTATTTT. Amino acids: CASRTGGDTQYF.